This T cell receptor (beta chain) was profiled in a study of metastatic and nonmetastatic thyroid tumors. Overall study findings and caveats: Malignant thyroid tumors reportedly had TCR beta diversity that was significantly higher than in benign nodules, in blood and tumor.

This clone was seen only a few times. As yet, its antigen is unknown. TCRdb re-called the PCR reads through MiXCR. The data hold roughly 61,000 clones, with approximately 4.1% observed a single time. The CDR3 sequence is 17 residues long. The V and J ends lost 1 base and 4 bases respectively, with 19 bases between them. Germline V CDR1 and CDR2: LGHDT, YNNKEL (reference sequence). None of the patients had undergone any treatment ahead of thyroid surgery. The specimen sequenced was blood. The sequence derives from a female donor with papillary thyroid cancer or a benign thyroid nodule (not recorded which). Some clones in this sample may be carry-over from other donors' samples. The chain links TRBV3-1 to TRBJ2-5; possibly TRBD1 for D (5 bases). DNA of the CDR3: TGTGCCAGCAGCCAAGGGACCCTAAGGTCAACAGGAGAGACCCAGTACTTC. Translation gives CASSQGTLRSTGETQYF.